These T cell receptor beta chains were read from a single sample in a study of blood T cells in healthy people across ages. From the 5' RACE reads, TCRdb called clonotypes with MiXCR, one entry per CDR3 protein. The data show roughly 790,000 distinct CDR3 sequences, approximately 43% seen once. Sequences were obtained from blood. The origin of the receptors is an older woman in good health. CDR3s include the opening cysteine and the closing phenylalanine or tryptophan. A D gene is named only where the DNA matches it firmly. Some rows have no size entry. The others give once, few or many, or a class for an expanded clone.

TGTGCCAGCAGCTATACGGGAGGAGCAGCAGATACGCAGTATTTT | CASSYTGGAADTQYF | TRBJ2-3 | TRBV7-2 | TRBD2 | -
TGTGCCAGCAGTGCCCGGGACAGGGATCTGTACGAGCAGTACTTC | CASSARDRDLYEQYF | TRBJ2-7 | TRBV28 | TRBD1 | -
TGTGCCAGCAGCCGTCTAGCGGAACTAGCCAAAAACATTCAGTACTTC | CASSRLAELAKNIQYF | TRBJ2-4 | TRBV7-9 | TRBD2 | few
TGTGCCAGCACCCTGGGACTAGCGGGACAGGGGCAGTTCTTC | CASTLGLAGQGQFF | TRBJ2-1 | TRBV6-2/TRBV6-3 | TRBD2 | -
TGCGCCAGCAGTGAGTGGAGGCAGATGAACACCGGGGAGCTGTTTTTT | CASSEWRQMNTGELFF | TRBJ2-2 | TRBV10-2 | - | -
TGCAGTGCTAGACACTTCCGACAGACGTATGGCTACACCTTC | CSARHFRQTYGYTF | TRBJ1-2 | TRBV20-1 | - | -
TGTGCCAGCAGCGGGACTAGCGGGGCAGATACGCAGTATTTT | CASSGTSGADTQYF | TRBJ2-3 | TRBV6-5 | TRBD2 | few
TGTGCCAGCACCGGGACAGGGAGGACCGGGGAGCTGTTTTTT | CASTGTGRTGELFF | TRBJ2-2 | TRBV6-5 | TRBD1 | -
TGTGCCAGCAGTGAACCTCGCTCCATCGGGGAGCTGTTTTTT | CASSEPRSIGELFF | TRBJ2-2 | TRBV2 | - | few
TGCAGTGCGCCTAATACAGGGGATTATGGCTACACCTTC | CSAPNTGDYGYTF | TRBJ1-2 | TRBV20-1 | TRBD1 | few
TGTGCCAGCTCACCAAATCCGACAGGGGGCGGCGGTGAGCAGTTCTTC | CASSPNPTGGGGEQFF | TRBJ2-1 | TRBV18 | TRBD1 | many
TGTGCCAGCAGCTTATCCTTTGGGCCCTACAATGAGCAGTTCTTC | CASSLSFGPYNEQFF | TRBJ2-1 | TRBV11-2 | - | many
TGCAGTGCTAGAGGGCGAGGGGCGGGCACAGATACGCAGTATTTT | CSARGRGAGTDTQYF | TRBJ2-3 | TRBV20-1 | - | -
TGCGCCAGCAGCCAAGGACCGGCGAATGATCAGCCCCAGCATTTT | CASSQGPANDQPQHF | TRBJ1-5 | TRBV5-1 | - | few
TGTGCCAGCAGCTTCAGCGCGAACACCGGGGAGCTGTTTTTT | CASSFSANTGELFF | TRBJ2-2 | TRBV3-1 | - | few
TGCAGCGGCCGGGAGGGACCCGCTGGCTACACCTTC | CSGREGPAGYTF | TRBJ1-2 | TRBV29-1 | - | -
TGTGCCAGCAGCCAAGATCACGCATCAGGGTCGGCGCAGTATTTT | CASSQDHASGSAQYF | TRBJ2-3 | TRBV4-2 | - | -
TGTGCCAGCAGCTTGCGGGGGGGACTAGCGGGAGCGGATGAGCAGTACTTC | CASSLRGGLAGADEQYF | TRBJ2-5 | TRBV7-3 | TRBD2 | -
TGTGCCAGCAGATCACAGGGGGCTCACCGGGAGACCCAGTACTTC | CASRSQGAHRETQYF | TRBJ2-5 | TRBV6-1 | TRBD1 | few
TGCAGTCTCTCTCTGGACGAGACCTACGAGCAGTACTTC | CSLSLDETYEQYF | TRBJ2-7 | TRBV20-1 | - | -
TGCGCCAGCAGCTTGGGACTAGCGGGACGCACCGGGGAGCTGTTTTTT | CASSLGLAGRTGELFF | TRBJ2-2 | TRBV5-1 | TRBD2 | -
TGTGCCAGCAGTTACCGCGGAGTAGCGGGGACGAACACCGGGGAGCTGTTTTTT | CASSYRGVAGTNTGELFF | TRBJ2-2 | TRBV6-5 | TRBD2 | -
TGTGCCAGCAGTCAGCCGGGTCAACATAATTCACCCCTCCACTTT | CASSQPGQHNSPLHF | TRBJ1-6 | TRBV27 | - | few
TGTGCCAGCAGCTTGCAAGCCCGGGGGCACGACGAGCAGTACTTC | CASSLQARGHDEQYF | TRBJ2-7 | TRBV7-2 | - | many
TGCAGCGCCGGGACCGATAATAGCAATCAGCCCCAGCATTTT | CSAGTDNSNQPQHF | TRBJ1-5 | TRBV29-1 | - | few
TGTGCCAGCAGCGTCTTGACAGGGGGCGGTGGGACCCAGTACTTC | CASSVLTGGGGTQYF | TRBJ2-5 | TRBV9 | TRBD1 | -
TGCGCCAGCAGCTCGGACAGGGGGATCTACGAGCAGTACTTC | CASSSDRGIYEQYF | TRBJ2-7 | TRBV10-1 | TRBD1 | few
TGTGCCAGCAGCGTACTAGCACGGGAGACCCAGTACTTC | CASSVLARETQYF | TRBJ2-5 | TRBV12-3/TRBV12-4 | - | many
TGTGCCAGCAGCCCCCCCGGGACAGGCACAGATACGCAGTATTTT | CASSPPGTGTDTQYF | TRBJ2-3 | TRBV7-9 | TRBD1 | many
TGTGCCAGCAGCTTGGTAGGGACAGGGAACGAGCAGTACTTC | CASSLVGTGNEQYF | TRBJ2-7 | TRBV5-6 | TRBD1 | -
TGTGCCAGCACCCAGGGAGGGTTCTACGAGCAGTACTTC | CASTQGGFYEQYF | TRBJ2-7 | TRBV28 | TRBD2 | -
TGTGCCAGCAGTTTGGAGGGGGCGCGCGTTGAAATTCAGTACTTC | CASSLEGARVEIQYF | TRBJ2-4 | TRBV28 | - | few
TGCGCCAGCAGCGTGGGAGCGAACACTGAAGCTTTCTTT | CASSVGANTEAFF | TRBJ1-1 | TRBV5-1 | - | -
TGTGCCAGCAGCTTAGCGCTCCTAGCGGGAGATGAGCAGTTCTTC | CASSLALLAGDEQFF | TRBJ2-1 | TRBV11-1 | TRBD2 | -
TGTGCCAGCAGCCAAGCAGGAGGGCAGTACTTC | CASSQAGGQYF | TRBJ2-5 | TRBV3-1 | - | -
TGTGCCAGCTCACCACCGGCCGGGACAGGGCCCTACGAGCAGTACTTC | CASSPPAGTGPYEQYF | TRBJ2-7 | TRBV18 | TRBD1 | few
TGTGCCAGCAGAACGGGACTCCGGACAAACCTTACCTACGAGCAGTACTTC | CASRTGLRTNLTYEQYF | TRBJ2-7 | TRBV6-2/TRBV6-3 | - | few
TGTGCCTGGGACAGGGTGAGGGACTCCTACGAGCAGTACTTC | CAWDRVRDSYEQYF | TRBJ2-7 | TRBV30 | TRBD1 | -
TGTGCCAGCAGCCAAGGGGGAGATGGCTACACCTTC | CASSQGGDGYTF | TRBJ1-2 | TRBV3-1 | - | -
TGTGCCAGCGAAGATCCCTTCTTGTCCTACGAGCAGTACTTC | CASEDPFLSYEQYF | TRBJ2-7 | TRBV6-1 | - | many
TGCAGTGCCCCGGTCCCCAGCTCCTACGAGCAGTACTTC | CSAPVPSSYEQYF | TRBJ2-7 | TRBV20-1 | - | -